A selection of T cell receptor beta chains follows, all from one sample in a study of resident and recirculating memory T cells in vitiligo. Here immunoSEQ multiplex PCR was the method, and the copy in TCRdb shows in-frame clones only, minus some. The sample has 60,000 to 80,000 clones; 91% are singletons. Source material: blood. These receptors were taken from a male donor with vitiligo. Each CDR3 is given with its conserved first and last residue.

J	V	CDR3
TRBJ2-1	TRBV28	CASSTAGLAGGLYEQFF
TRBJ1-6	TRBV28	CASSPPGNYNSPLHF
TRBJ2-7	TRBV7-2	CASSLNHYEQYF
TRBJ2-3	TRBV9	CASSAVSGEADTQYF
TRBJ2-5	TRBV7-2	CASSFQQETQYF
TRBJ2-1	TRBV4-1	CASSQGRASGGALNYNEQFF
TRBJ2-2	TRBV6-5	CASRNRGTGELFF
TRBJ1-4	TRBV7-8	CASSFGDRGLANEKLFF
TRBJ2-5	TRBV4-3	CASSQALRTLQMETQYF
TRBJ1-6	TRBV19	CASSIRNRGNSPLHF
TRBJ2-5	TRBV5-6	CASSPGTGTVETQYF
TRBJ1-2	TRBV4-3	CASSQDTDSYYGYTF
TRBJ1-2	TRBV19	CASSMEASADWGYTF
TRBJ1-6	TRBV25-1	CASSEGQRNSPLHF
TRBJ2-7	TRBV6-1	CASRVGTTYEQYF
TRBJ2-7	TRBV11-2	CASSLVGGFTYEQYF
TRBJ1-3	TRBV4-3	CASSQDRGVVQGRGNTIYF
TRBJ2-7	TRBV29-1	CSVDTAYEQYF
TRBJ1-4	TRBV5-1	CASSLGAGGGTNEKLFF
TRBJ2-1	TRBV4-3	CASSQAAGGYEQFF
TRBJ2-7	TRBV12-2	CASRPRVGYYEQYF
TRBJ1-6	TRBV4-3	CASSQGRSGSSSPLHF
TRBJ1-5	TRBV5-5	CASSSQGGRHQPQHF
TRBJ1-2	TRBV29-1	CSVEGLTGRTGYTF
TRBJ1-2	TRBV28	CASSLSSGNYGYTF
TRBJ2-7	TRBV7-6	CASSPRPRGSSYEQYF
TRBJ2-5	TRBV7-8	CASSREPQETQYF
TRBJ1-6	TRBV30	CAWRDSSPLHF
TRBJ2-1	TRBV11-2	CASSFRVAAGGPSNEQFF
TRBJ1-1	TRBV4-1	CASSHGTGMGTEAFF
TRBJ2-7	TRBV2	CASILGQTYEQYF
TRBJ2-2	TRBV5-1	CASSSLGDRVHTGELFF
TRBJ2-1	TRBV5-4	CASSQDSHEQFF
TRBJ2-6	TRBV9	CASSALMGQSGANVLTF
TRBJ1-3	TRBV7-2	CASSSESGALSGNTIYF
TRBJ1-6	TRBV4-3	CASGRDRDNSPLHF
TRBJ2-1	TRBV28	CASRMTAYNEQFF
TRBJ2-1	TRBV5-6	CASSLAVGTGDHEQFF
TRBJ2-5	TRBV21-1	CASSARAGVWWETQYF
TRBJ2-2	TRBV7-3	CASRRCREVPGELFF
TRBJ2-3	TRBV5-1	CASSLGWGQGTDTQYF
TRBJ2-5	TRBV5-1	CASSLVGREQYF
TRBJ1-2	TRBV19	CASSIDPANYGYTF
TRBJ1-2	TRBV6-5	CASSYSEGDGYGYTF
TRBJ1-1	TRBV27	CASSRTTTRIPEAFF
TRBJ2-5	TRBV19	CASSIEGRETQYF
TRBJ2-2	TRBV7-9	CASSLKEGADTGELFF
TRBJ1-1	TRBV18	CASSRTGNTEAFF
TRBJ2-7	TRBV13	CASSYTQGYEQYF
TRBJ2-5	TRBV28	CASLLAGLAEETQYF
TRBJ2-7	TRBV6-6	CASRPEGGTGTYEQYF
TRBJ2-7	TRBV7-2	CASSLPGQGAREQYF
TRBJ2-1	TRBV9	CASSVQGSSYNEQFF
TRBJ2-2	TRBV25-1	CATTRTGELFF
TRBJ2-3	TRBV10-2	CASTGSRGGADTQYF
TRBJ1-2	TRBV5-1	CASSLDVGSNYGYTF
TRBJ2-5	TRBV7-7	CASSVQRGEETQYF
TRBJ1-5	TRBV23-1	CASSHRTTDRGLVQPQHF
TRBJ1-1	TRBV30	CAWRESRGEAFF